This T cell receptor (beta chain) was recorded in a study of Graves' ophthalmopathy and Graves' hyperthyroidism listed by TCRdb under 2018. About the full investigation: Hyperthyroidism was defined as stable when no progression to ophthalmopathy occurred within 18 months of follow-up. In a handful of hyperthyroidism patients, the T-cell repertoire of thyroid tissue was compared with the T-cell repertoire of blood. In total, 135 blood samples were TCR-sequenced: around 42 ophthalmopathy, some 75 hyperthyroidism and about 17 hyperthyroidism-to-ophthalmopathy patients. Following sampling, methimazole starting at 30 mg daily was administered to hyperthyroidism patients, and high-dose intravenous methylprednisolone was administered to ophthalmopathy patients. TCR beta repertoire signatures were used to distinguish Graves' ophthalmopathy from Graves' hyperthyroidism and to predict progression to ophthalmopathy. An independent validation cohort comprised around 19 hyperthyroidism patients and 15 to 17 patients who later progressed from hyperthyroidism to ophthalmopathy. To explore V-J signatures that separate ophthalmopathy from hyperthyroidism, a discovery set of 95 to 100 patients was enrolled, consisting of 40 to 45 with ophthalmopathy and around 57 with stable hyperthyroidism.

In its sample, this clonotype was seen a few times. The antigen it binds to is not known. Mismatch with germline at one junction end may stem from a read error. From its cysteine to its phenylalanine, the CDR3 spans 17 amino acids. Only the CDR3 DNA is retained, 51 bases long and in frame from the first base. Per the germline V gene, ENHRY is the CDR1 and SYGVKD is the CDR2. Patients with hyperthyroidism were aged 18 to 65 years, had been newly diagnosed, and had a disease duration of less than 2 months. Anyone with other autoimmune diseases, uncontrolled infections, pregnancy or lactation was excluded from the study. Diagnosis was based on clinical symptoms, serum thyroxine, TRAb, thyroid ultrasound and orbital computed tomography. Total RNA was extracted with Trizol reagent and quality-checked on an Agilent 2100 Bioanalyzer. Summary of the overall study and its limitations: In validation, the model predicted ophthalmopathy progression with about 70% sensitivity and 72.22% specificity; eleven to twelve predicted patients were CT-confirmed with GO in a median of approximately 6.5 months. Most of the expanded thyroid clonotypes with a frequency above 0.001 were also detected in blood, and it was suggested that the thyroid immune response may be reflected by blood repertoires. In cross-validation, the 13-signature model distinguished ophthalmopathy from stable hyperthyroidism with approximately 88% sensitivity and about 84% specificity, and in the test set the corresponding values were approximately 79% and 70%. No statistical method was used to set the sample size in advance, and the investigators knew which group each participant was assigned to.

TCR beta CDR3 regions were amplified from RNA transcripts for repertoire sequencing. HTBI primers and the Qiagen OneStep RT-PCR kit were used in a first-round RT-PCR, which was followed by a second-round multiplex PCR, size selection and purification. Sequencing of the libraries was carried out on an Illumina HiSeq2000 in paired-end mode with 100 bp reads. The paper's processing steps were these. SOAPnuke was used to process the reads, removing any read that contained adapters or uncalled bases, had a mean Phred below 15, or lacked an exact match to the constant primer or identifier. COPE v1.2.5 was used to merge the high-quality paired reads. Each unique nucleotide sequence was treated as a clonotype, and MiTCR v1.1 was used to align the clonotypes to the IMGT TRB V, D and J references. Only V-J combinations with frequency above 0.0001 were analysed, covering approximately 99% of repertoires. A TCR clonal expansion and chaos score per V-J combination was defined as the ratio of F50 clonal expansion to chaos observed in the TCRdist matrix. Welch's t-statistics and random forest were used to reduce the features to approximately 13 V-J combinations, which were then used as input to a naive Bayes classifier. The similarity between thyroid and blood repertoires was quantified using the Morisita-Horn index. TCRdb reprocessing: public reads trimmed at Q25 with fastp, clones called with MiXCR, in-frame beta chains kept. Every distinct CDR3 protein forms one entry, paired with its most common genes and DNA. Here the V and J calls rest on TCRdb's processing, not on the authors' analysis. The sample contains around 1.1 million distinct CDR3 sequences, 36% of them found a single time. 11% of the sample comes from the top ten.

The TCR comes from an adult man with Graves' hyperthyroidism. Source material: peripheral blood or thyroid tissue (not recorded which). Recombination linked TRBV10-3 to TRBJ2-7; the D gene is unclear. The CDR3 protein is CASSYRETATWEYEQYF. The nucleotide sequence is TGTGCCAGCAGTTACCGCGAGACTGCCACTTGGGAATACGAGCAGTACTTC.